The 14 T cell receptor beta chains below all came from one sample that was sequenced in a study of long-term antiretroviral therapy in people with HIV. Samples were assayed with immunoSEQ v3.0 at survey level. Produced via immunoSEQ multiplex PCR; TCRdb's table is partial and in-frame only. The sample includes some 17,000 clones, around 81% of them seen just once. Sequencing was performed on unsorted PBMCs, taken 0.1 years before starting antiretroviral therapy. The receptors were gathered from a man aged 18-30 years with HIV.

The J gene is TRBJ1-5, the V gene TRBV10-2, with 7 bases matching TRBD1. CDR1 is WSHSY and CDR2 is SAAADI in the germline V gene. The V segment lost 8 bases and the J segment 5 bases; nucleotides outside the gene matches: 9. The CDR3 is 14 residues long. Here the CDR3 DNA reads TGCGCCAGCGGAGGGACAGCTCGATATCAGCCCCAGCATTTT. It yields the protein CASGGTARYQPQHF.

To note about this clone: Distinct nucleotide sequences in the sample also encode this CDR3. The genes are TRBV19 and TRBJ1-1; D is unresolved. Germline V lookup: CDR1 LNHDA, CDR2 SQIVND (reference sequence). This CDR3 comprises 13 residues. V lost 3 bases to trimming and J lost 1 base, with 6 bases between them. CDR3 sequence (DNA): TGTGCCAGTAGTATCAATCGGAACACTGAAGCTTTCTTT. Its translation is CASSINRNTEAFF.

The rearrangement links TRBV6-1 to TRBJ1-2; TRBD1 matches 11 bases. This CDR3 has 13 residues. Germline values: CDR1 MNHNS, CDR2 SASEGT. V trimming: 2 bases; J trimming: 12 bases; junction bases outside the gene matches: 5. In DNA, the CDR3 is TGTGCCAGCAGTGAAAGGACAGGGGGCGAAGACACCTTC. Amino acid sequence: CASSERTGGEDTF.

This sequence joins TRBV7-9 and TRBJ2-2; D is undetermined. Trimming stripped 6 bases from V and 1 base from J, with 6 bases between. CDR1 and CDR2 from the germline V gene are SEHNR and FQNEAQ (reference sequence). This CDR3 is 13 amino acids long. The CDR3, as DNA: TGTGCCAGCAGTGTAGAGAACACCGGGGAGCTGTTTTTT. This gives the protein CASSVENTGELFF.

This chain's CDR3 is CAITTQGAQPQHF. CDR3 nucleotide sequence: TGTGCCATCACCACTCAGGGGGCTCAGCCCCAGCATTTT. The V call is TRBV28, the J call TRBJ1-5; TRBD1 aligns across 8 bases. From germline, CDR1 is MDHEN and CDR2 SYDVKM. The V gene end was trimmed by 10 bases and the J gene end by 6 bases; junction bases not matched to a gene: 8. The length of the CDR3 is 13 residues. The whole variable domain, filled in from reference TRBV28 and TRBJ1-5, reads DVKVTQSSRYLVKRTGEKVFLECVQDMDHENMFWYRQDPGLGLRLIYFSYDVKMKEKGDIPEGYSVSREKKERFSLILESASTNQTSMYLCAITTQGAQPQHFGDGTRLSIL.

This clone was seen a handful of times. The CDR3 region is CASSFRYEQYF. CDR3 in DNA: TGTGCCAGCAGTTTTAGGTACGAGCAGTACTTC. The genes are TRBV28 and TRBJ2-7, with unresolved D. The CDR3 is 11 residues long. Per the germline V gene, CDR1 is MDHEN and CDR2 is SYDVKM. Trimming took 3 bases from V and 4 from J, leaving 4 bases between them.

This clone has only a few counts. This chain uses TRBV6-5 with TRBJ2-7; TRBD1 is a possible D gene (6 bases). Trimming pared 6 bases from V and 5 bases from J, leaving 17 bases between. CDR1 is MNHEY and CDR2 is SVGAGI in the germline V gene. The CDR3 totals 14 residues. CDR3 region: CASRIQGTFHEQYF. CDR3 nucleotides: TGTGCCAGCAGGATACAGGGAACGTTCCACGAGCAGTACTTC.

This rearrangement joins TRBV6-1 to TRBJ1-5; TRBD1 aligns across 9 bases. Germline loops: CDR1 MNHNS, CDR2 SASEGT. The trim removed 3 bases at V and 4 bases at J, leaving 4 bases unmatched. The CDR3 is 15 amino acids. CDR3 in DNA: TGTGCCAGCAGTGACGGGACAGGGATTAATCAGCCCCAGCATTTT. Encoded protein: CASSDGTGINQPQHF.

The rearrangement links TRBV19 to TRBJ2-7, with D hard to call. The CDR3 extends over 13 amino acids. V was clipped by 3 bases and J by 3 bases, with 9 bases between them. Germline CDR1 LNHDA, CDR2 SQIVND (reference sequence). The chain's CDR3 is CASSIPGSYEQYF. The CDR3 nucleotides are TGTGCCAGTAGTATTCCAGGTAGCTACGAGCAGTACTTC.

The chain couples TRBV6-1 to TRBJ1-5; unclear D gene. Germline assignment: CDR1 MNHNS and CDR2 SASEGT. CDR3 length: 16 residues. Trimming took off 0 bases at V and 4 bases at J, with 13 bases between the two ends. CDR3 nucleotides: TGTGCCAGCAGTGAAGCGCCTTATTCGCCAAATCAGCCCCAGCATTTT. This translates into CASSEAPYSPNQPQHF.

The genes are TRBV14 and TRBJ2-3; 7 bases align to TRBD1. Trimming cost V 0 bases and J 3 bases; bases outside gene matches: 0. This CDR3 region has 14 residues. The germline gives CDR1 SGHDN, CDR2 FVKESK. CDR3 sequence (DNA): TGTGCCAGCAGCCAAGAACAGGGGACAGATACGCAGTATTTT. Translating gives CASSQEQGTDTQYF. The variable domain in full, with the rest retrieved from reference TRBV14 and TRBJ2-3, is EAGVTQFPSHSVIEKGQTVTLRCDPISGHDNLYWYRRVMGKEIKFLLHFVKESKQDESGMPNNRFLAERTGGTYSTLKVQPAELEDSGVYFCASSQEQGTDTQYFGPGTRLTVL.

This clone has more than one count but fewer than ten. In DNA form, the CDR3 reads TGTGCCAGCAGTTCAAAGGTCCCTGAGCAGTTCTTC. This gives the protein CASSSKVPEQFF. The genes are TRBV27 and TRBJ2-1; D unresolved. CDR3 length equals 12 residues. Germline CDR1 reads MNHEY; CDR2 reads SMNVEV (reference sequence). V was cut by 4 bases and J by 9 bases, with 10 bases left in between.

This clone was observed a handful of times. This CDR3 is also generated by other DNA sequences in the sample. The chain carries TRBV28 and TRBJ1-6, with D uncertain. This CDR3 is 12 amino acids long. V lost 3 bases, J lost 10 bases, and 7 bases lay in between. Germline values: CDR1 MDHEN, CDR2 SYDVKM. This chain's CDR3 is CASSFLRSPLHF. CDR3 DNA: TGTGCCAGCAGTTTTCTGCGGTCACCCCTCCACTTT.

The chain employs TRBV14 and TRBJ2-4; the D gene is possibly TRBD1 (6 bases). The CDR3 is 16 amino acids. Trimming cost V 9 bases and J 4 bases, with 22 bases left between them. Germline-derived CDR1 and CDR2 are SGHDN and FVKESK. CDR3 region: CARKITGCPSKNIQYF. The CDR3 region has the DNA TGTGCCAGAAAGATCACAGGGTGCCCCTCTAAAAACATTCAGTACTTC.